Sequencing of this TCR beta chain was carried out in a study of blood T cell repertoires in COVID-19. Study in general: Italy, Spain and the United States were the sources of the convalescent and acute COVID-19 samples. Sample material is recorded as cDNA or gDNA derived from T cells, B-cell-depleted T cells, or PBMCs.

Germline lookup yields CDR1 LNHDA and CDR2 SQIVND (reference sequence). The ends were cut back, 11 bases at V and 5 bases at J, with 17 bases in the middle. CDR3 length: 13 amino acids. Libraries were prepared by immunoSEQ multiplex PCR; TCRdb keeps only in-frame clonotypes and omits some of them. The data hold roughly 70,000 clones, with just under 90% observed a single time. This sequence originates from a woman over 75 with active COVID-19. The sample comprised peripheral blood. The gene calls are TRBV19 and TRBJ2-3; D is undetermined. The CDR3 nucleotides are TGTGCCGCTAGGAGCGCCGTTGGAGATACGCAGTATTTT. Translated: CAARSAVGDTQYF.